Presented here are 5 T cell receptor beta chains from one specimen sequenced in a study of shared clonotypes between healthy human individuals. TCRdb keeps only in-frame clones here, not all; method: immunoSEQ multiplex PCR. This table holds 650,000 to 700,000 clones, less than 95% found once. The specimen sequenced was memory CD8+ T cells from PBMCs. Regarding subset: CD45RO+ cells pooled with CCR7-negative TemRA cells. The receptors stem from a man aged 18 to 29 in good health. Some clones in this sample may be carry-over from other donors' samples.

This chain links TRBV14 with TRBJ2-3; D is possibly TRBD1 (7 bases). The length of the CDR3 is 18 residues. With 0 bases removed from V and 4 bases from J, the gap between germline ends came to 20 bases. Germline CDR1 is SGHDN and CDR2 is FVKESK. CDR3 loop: CASSQDTPEGARADTQYF. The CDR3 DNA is TGTGCCAGCAGCCAAGATACCCCGGAGGGGGCGAGGGCAGATACGCAGTATTTT.

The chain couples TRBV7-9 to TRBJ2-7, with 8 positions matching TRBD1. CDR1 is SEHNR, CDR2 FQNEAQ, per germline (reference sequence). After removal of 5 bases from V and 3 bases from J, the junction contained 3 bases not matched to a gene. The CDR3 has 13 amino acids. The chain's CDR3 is CASSLGTGYEQYF. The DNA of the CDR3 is TGTGCCAGCAGCCTCGGGACAGGCTACGAGCAGTACTTC. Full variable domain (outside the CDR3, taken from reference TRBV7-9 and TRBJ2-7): DTGVSQNPRHKITKRGQNVTFRCDPISEHNRLYWYRQTLGQGPEFLTYFQNEAQLEKSRLLSDRFSAERPKGSFSTLEIQRTEQGDSAMYLCASSLGTGYEQYFGPGTRLTVT.

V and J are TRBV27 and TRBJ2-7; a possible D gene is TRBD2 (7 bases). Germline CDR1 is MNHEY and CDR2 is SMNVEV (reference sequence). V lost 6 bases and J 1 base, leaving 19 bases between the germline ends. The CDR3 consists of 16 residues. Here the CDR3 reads CASRLGGAAESYEQYF. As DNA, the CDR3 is TGTGCCAGCAGATTAGGGGGGGCGGCCGAGTCCTACGAGCAGTACTTC.

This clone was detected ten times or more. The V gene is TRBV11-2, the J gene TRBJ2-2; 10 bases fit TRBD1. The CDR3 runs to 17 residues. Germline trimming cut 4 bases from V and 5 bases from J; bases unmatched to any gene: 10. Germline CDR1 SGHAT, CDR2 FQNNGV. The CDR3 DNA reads TGTGCCAGCAGCTCCTTTAGACAGGGGGCCGGGACCGGGGAGCTGTTTTTT. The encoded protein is CASSSFRQGAGTGELFF.

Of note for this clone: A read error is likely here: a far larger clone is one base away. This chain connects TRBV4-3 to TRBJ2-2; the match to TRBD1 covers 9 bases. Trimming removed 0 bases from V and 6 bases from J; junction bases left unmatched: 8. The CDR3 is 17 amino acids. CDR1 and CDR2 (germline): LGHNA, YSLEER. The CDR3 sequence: CASSQERTTGGAGELFF. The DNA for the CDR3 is TGCGCCAGCAGCCAAGAGCGGACCACAGGGGGCGCCGGGGAGCTGTTTTTT.